These 25 T cell receptor beta chains originate from one sample sequenced in a study of blood T cell repertoires in COVID-19. This table comes from immunoSEQ multiplex PCR, and its TCRdb copy is limited to in-frame clones, with some not included. This repertoire shows 250,000 to 350,000 clones, around 90% found once; its top ten account for over 5%. Input material: peripheral blood. These receptors all come from a woman aged 45-60 years with COVID-19, enrolled during active disease.

The V gene is TRBV27, the J gene TRBJ2-3; 10 nucleotides match TRBD2. Trimming took 1 base from V and 9 from J; bases not matched to a gene: 10. The CDR3 runs 16 residues. Germline-derived CDR1 and CDR2 are MNHEY and SMNVEV (reference sequence). In DNA form, the CDR3 reads TGTGCCAGCAGTTTATTCTTGACTAGCGGGTCAGGGACGCAGTATTTT. It yields the protein CASSLFLTSGSGTQYF.

This sequence joins TRBV5-4 and TRBJ2-7; TRBD2 might be the D (6 bases). Trimming pared 4 bases from V and 2 bases from J, leaving 19 bases between. This CDR3 has 16 amino acids. Germline V CDR1 and CDR2: SGHNT, YYREEE (reference sequence). The CDR3 sequence: CASSRGGSATTYEQYF. The CDR3 bases are TGTGCCAGCAGCCGGGGAGGAAGCGCTACAACCTACGAGCAGTACTTC.

This clone was counted a few times. The chain couples TRBV19 to TRBJ1-5; D is possibly TRBD1 (6 bases). The CDR3 runs to 15 residues. V was pared by 4 bases and J by 4 bases, with 14 bases between. Germline-derived CDR1 and CDR2 are LNHDA and SQIVND (reference sequence). The chain's CDR3 is CASSSDRSMNQPQHF. CDR3 nucleotides: TGTGCCAGTAGTAGCGACAGGTCGATGAATCAGCCCCAGCATTTT.

This clone was seen only once. The V call is TRBV10-3, the J call TRBJ2-7; 8 bases are shared with TRBD2. The CDR3 totals 17 residues. Germline trimming cut 5 bases from V and 6 bases from J; bases unmatched to any gene: 18. Per germline, CDR1 ENHRY and CDR2 SYGVKD. The CDR3 spells CAISPWRPGLETREQYF. The DNA of the CDR3 is TGTGCCATCAGTCCGTGGCGACCGGGACTAGAGACCCGCGAGCAGTACTTC.

The chain carries TRBV13 and TRBJ2-7; no clear D. The ends were cut back, 0 bases at V and 5 bases at J, with 20 bases in the middle. The CDR3 loop spans 17 amino acids. Germline-derived CDR1 and CDR2 are PRHDT and FYEKMQ (reference sequence). CDR3 in DNA: TGTGCCAGCAGCTTAGGTCAGAGGATCCCCTCAAGCGACGAGCAGTACTTC. It translates to CASSLGQRIPSSDEQYF.

V usage is TRBV6-5 and J usage is TRBJ2-5; TRBD2 agrees at 12 bases. Trimming removed 2 bases from V and 2 bases from J; junction bases left unmatched: 3. The CDR3 length is 16 residues. Germline lookup yields CDR1 MNHEY and CDR2 SVGAGI. The CDR3 nucleotides read TGTGCCAGCAGTTACGGGCTAGCGGGAGGGCAAGAGACCCAGTACTTC. The encoded protein is CASSYGLAGGQETQYF.

The V gene is TRBV5-1, the J gene TRBJ2-3; maybe TRBD2 (5 bases). V was cut by 4 bases and J by 0 bases, with 12 bases left in between. Germline V CDR1 and CDR2: SGHRS, YFSETQ. The CDR3 loop spans 15 amino acids. The CDR3 DNA sequence: TGCGCCAGCAGCCCCCTGCCGGGGAGCACAGATACGCAGTATTTT. Translated, it gives CASSPLPGSTDTQYF.

The CDR3 region has the DNA TGTGCCAGCAGCAAAGGCAGGCAGCTCAGAAACACCATATATTTT. Translating gives CASSKGRQLRNTIYF. V gene TRBV21-1 combines with J gene TRBJ1-3; TRBD1 is taken as the D call from the table, unchecked against the DNA. TRBV21-1 is a pseudogene locus. This CDR3 has 15 amino acids.

J is TRBJ1-4 and V is TRBV9; TRBD1 might be the D (6 bases). Germline V lookup: CDR1 SGDLS, CDR2 YYNGEE. Trimming stripped 4 bases from V and 7 bases from J, with 14 bases between. This CDR3 is built from 14 residues. CDR3 loop: CASSPGGAGEKLFF. CDR3 DNA: TGTGCCAGCAGCCCCGGGGGGGCGGGTGAAAAACTGTTTTTT.

This chain connects TRBV7-3 to TRBJ2-1; a possible D gene is TRBD2 (6 bases). Between the trimmed V and J ends, which lost 4 bases and 6 bases, there was a span of 10 bases. This CDR3 contains 13 residues. Germline-derived CDR1 and CDR2 are SGHTA and FQGTGA. The CDR3 nucleotides are TGTGCCAGCAGCTCGACTAGGGGCAATGAGCAGTTCTTC. Protein product: CASSSTRGNEQFF.

The rearrangement links TRBV18 to TRBJ1-5; the D gene is possibly TRBD1 (6 bases). Trimming cost V 4 bases and J 0 bases, with 13 bases left between them. Germline CDR1 reads KGHSH; CDR2 reads LQKENI. This CDR3 has 16 residues. Here the CDR3 reads CASSLTGKTSNQPQHF. The DNA for the CDR3 is TGTGCCAGCTCACTTACAGGGAAAACTAGCAATCAGCCCCAGCATTTT.

The CDR3 sequence: CASSIETSYEQYF. Written as DNA, the CDR3 is TGTGCCAGTAGTATAGAGACATCCTACGAGCAGTACTTC. J is TRBJ2-7 and V is TRBV19; D gene ambiguous. This CDR3 has 13 residues. V was pared by 0 bases and J by 1 base, with 4 bases between. CDR1 is LNHDA and CDR2 is SQIVND in the germline V gene (reference sequence).

The V gene is TRBV4-3, the J gene TRBJ2-1; 7 bases are shared with TRBD1. The junction had 9 bases not matched to a gene; V was cut back by 1 base and J by 9 bases. The CDR3 runs 15 residues. The germline V gene encodes CDR1 LGHNA and CDR2 YSLEER. CDR3 in DNA: TGCGCCAGCAGCCAAGGGACAGGTGGCAACGGTGAGCAGTTCTTC. It encodes CASSQGTGGNGEQFF.

The V gene is TRBV5-5, the J gene TRBJ2-7; 8 bases line up with TRBD1. Germline V gene sequence: CDR1 SGHKS, CDR2 YYEKEE (reference sequence). The CDR3 spans 15 residues. V was pared by 4 bases and J by 1 base, with 7 bases of the junction left unmatched. The CDR3, as DNA: TGTGCCAGCAGCCGGCGACAGGGGCAATCCTACGAGCAGTACTTC. Protein product: CASSRRQGQSYEQYF.

The chain uses TRBV11-2 and TRBJ2-7, with 9 bases matching TRBD1. The CDR3 is 14 amino acids. Germline-derived CDR1 and CDR2 are SGHAT and FQNNGV. V dropped 0 bases and J dropped 6; count of bases not matched to a gene: 3. This chain's CDR3 is CASSLERTGVEQYF. CDR3 in DNA: TGTGCCAGCAGCTTAGAGAGGACAGGGGTCGAGCAGTACTTC.

The chain joins TRBV19 to TRBJ2-5, with 10 bases matching TRBD2. Unmatched junction bases numbered 15, after V lost 1 base and J lost 1 base. CDR3 length equals 20 residues. The germline V gene has CDR1 LNHDA and CDR2 SQIVND (reference sequence). In DNA, the CDR3 is TGTGCCAGTAGTATAGGCGCAAAAGTTAGGACTAGCGGCTTCCAAGAGACCCAGTACTTC. Translating it yields CASSIGAKVRTSGFQETQYF.

The chain has TRBV6-2 or TRBV6-3 and TRBJ2-5; no firm D call. The germline V gene has CDR1 MNHEY and CDR2 SVGEGT. CDR3 length: 15 residues. V was pared by 2 bases and J by 9 bases, with 19 bases between. CDR3 DNA sequence: TGTGCCAGCAGTTACGAACTTACCTTCCCAACGGCCCAGTACTTC. Protein product: CASSYELTFPTAQYF.

This rearrangement joins TRBV19 to TRBJ1-5, with D possibly TRBD1 on 5 matching bases. The CDR3 runs to 15 residues. Germline V lookup: CDR1 LNHDA, CDR2 SQIVND (reference sequence). The ends were cut back, 5 bases at V and 0 bases at J, with 11 bases in the middle. In DNA, the CDR3 is TGTGCCAGTAGTTTCGGGACTTATAGCAATCAGCCCCAGCATTTT. Protein: CASSFGTYSNQPQHF.

The rearrangement joins TRBV5-1 to TRBJ1-2; TRBD1 matches at 9 bases. Germline V lookup: CDR1 SGHRS, CDR2 YFSETQ. With V trimmed by 4 bases and J by 4 bases, 11 bases remained unmatched. The CDR3 contains 16 residues. This CDR3 is CASSELSGQGIYGYTF. CDR3 bases: TGCGCCAGCAGCGAGTTGTCGGGACAGGGTATCTATGGCTACACCTTC.

This rearrangement joins TRBV5-8 to TRBJ2-7, with D possibly being TRBD2 (5 bases). The V and J ends lost 1 base and 2 bases respectively, with 7 bases between them. This CDR3 contains 13 residues. The germline gives CDR1 SGHTS, CDR2 YDEGEE. The CDR3 here is CASSLLGAYEQYF. CDR3 bases: TGTGCCAGCAGCTTGTTGGGAGCCTACGAGCAGTACTTC.

The chain is built from TRBV4-1 and TRBJ2-1; 7 bases fit TRBD2. There are 16 residues in the CDR3. Germline V gene lookup returns CDR1 MGHRA and CDR2 YSYEKL. V shed 4 bases, J shed 3 bases, and the junction held 9 bases outside the gene matches. CDR3 residues: CASSRAIAGGYNEQFF. The CDR3 coding sequence is TGCGCCAGCAGCCGGGCGATAGCGGGTGGCTACAATGAGCAGTTCTTC.

This chain joins TRBV7-6 and TRBJ2-7; TRBD1 aligns across 7 bases. CDR1 is SGHVS and CDR2 is FNYEAQ in the germline V gene. The junction had 6 bases not matched to a gene; V was cut back by 5 bases and J by 2 bases. The CDR3 sequence is 14 residues long. The CDR3 nucleotides read TGTGCCAGCAGCCCAGACAGGGCCCCCTACGAGCAGTACTTC. This translates into CASSPDRAPYEQYF.

This chain joins TRBV5-6 and TRBJ2-1, with 7 bases matching TRBD2. V dropped 0 bases and J dropped 4; count of bases not matched to a gene: 7. The CDR3 totals 16 residues. Germline lookup yields CDR1 SGHDT and CDR2 YYEEEE. In DNA, the CDR3 is TGTGCCAGCAGCTTGGATGGCGGGAGTCTGTACAATGAGCAGTTCTTC. Its translation is CASSLDGGSLYNEQFF.

The chain couples TRBV7-2 to TRBJ2-5, with D perhaps TRBD1 (6 bases). The CDR3 contains 14 residues. Between the trimmed V and J ends, which lost 5 bases and 4 bases, there was a span of 14 bases. Germline loops: CDR1 SGHTA, CDR2 FQGNSA. DNA for the CDR3: TGTGCCAGCAGCCCGGACAGAGGGGGAGAGACCCAGTACTTC. Its translation is CASSPDRGGETQYF.

This clone was seen a single time. The chain employs TRBV4-1 and TRBJ2-5; D is possibly TRBD2 (5 bases). The V and J ends lost 3 bases and 5 bases respectively, with 16 bases between them. The CDR3 totals 15 residues. Per germline, CDR1 MGHRA and CDR2 YSYEKL. CDR3 in amino acids: CASSQRAIPGETQYF. The CDR3 nucleotides are TGCGCCAGCAGCCAGCGAGCTATCCCGGGGGAGACCCAGTACTTC.